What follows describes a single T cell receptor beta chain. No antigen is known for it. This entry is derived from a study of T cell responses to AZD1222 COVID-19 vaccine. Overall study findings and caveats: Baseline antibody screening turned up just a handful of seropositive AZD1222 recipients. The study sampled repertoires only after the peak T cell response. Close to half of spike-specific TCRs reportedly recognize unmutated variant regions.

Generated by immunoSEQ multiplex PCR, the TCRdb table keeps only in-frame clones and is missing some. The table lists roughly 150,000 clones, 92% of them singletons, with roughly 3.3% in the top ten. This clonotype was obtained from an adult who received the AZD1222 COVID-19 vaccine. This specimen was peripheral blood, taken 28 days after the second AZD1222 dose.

CDR3 sequence: CASSRSSGNTGELFF. CDR3 bases: TGTGCCAGCAGTCGATCTAGCGGAAACACCGGGGAGCTGTTTTTT. V is TRBV25-1 and J is TRBJ2-2; 7 bases align to TRBD2. CDR1 and CDR2 from the germline V gene are MGHDK and SYGVNS. The CDR3 runs to 15 residues. The V segment lost 5 bases and the J segment 2 bases; nucleotides outside the gene matches: 5.